This is a list of T cell receptor beta chains from one sample in a study of blood T cell repertoires in COVID-19. The table came from immunoSEQ multiplex PCR; TCRdb's copy has only in-frame clones and leaves some out. The sample shows about 63,000 clones, roughly 80% of them seen only once. Sequenced input: PBMCs or T cells enriched from blood (not recorded which). The receptors come from a woman aged 40 to 55 with acute COVID-19. The CDR3 runs from the conserved cysteine through the conserved F or W. A D gene is named only where the DNA matches it firmly. Only some rows state a clone size, as once, few, many or a class for expanded clones.

d_call j_call clone_size v_call cdr3_aa cdr3_nt
- TRBJ2-7 - TRBV12-3/TRBV12-4 CASSRLGGGEQYF TGTGCCAGCAGCCGCCTGGGAGGGGGAGAGCAGTACTTC
- TRBJ1-2 - TRBV28 CASSPWRDGPNYGYTF TGTGCCAGCAGTCCATGGAGGGACGGACCTAACTATGGCTACACCTTC
TRBD1 TRBJ1-5 - TRBV27 CASSLRGQGLEVVNQPQHF TGTGCCAGCAGTTTACGGGGACAGGGGCTCGAAGTAGTGAATCAGCCCCAGCATTTT
- TRBJ1-4 - TRBV3-1/TRBV3-2 CASSQDLLLSAEGLFF TGTGCCAGCAGCCAAGATCTTCTTTTAAGTGCAGAGGGACTGTTTTTT
- TRBJ1-1 - TRBV9 CASSVEGDTEAFF TGTGCCAGCAGCGTAGAAGGGGACACTGAAGCTTTCTTT
- TRBJ2-1 - TRBV7-2 CASSLNLNEQFF TGTGCCAGCAGCTTAAACCTAAATGAGCAGTTCTTC
- TRBJ2-1 - TRBV3-1/TRBV3-2 CASRKSGDEQFF TGTGCCAGCAGAAAATCGGGGGATGAGCAGTTCTTC
TRBD1 TRBJ1-5 - TRBV19 CASSPTGSGQPQHF TGTGCCAGTAGCCCGACAGGGTCGGGGCAGCCCCAGCATTTT
- TRBJ2-6 - TRBV2 CASSGSFGANVLTF TGTGCCAGCAGTGGTTCCTTTGGGGCCAACGTCCTGACTTTC
TRBD1 TRBJ1-4 - TRBV5-1 CASSSRQGGEKLFF TGCGCCAGCAGCTCACGACAGGGCGGAGAAAAACTGTTTTTT
TRBD1 TRBJ1-5 few TRBV7-2 CASSLDRGFGQPQHF TGTGCCAGCAGCTTGGACAGGGGATTCGGACAGCCCCAGCATTTT
- TRBJ1-1 - TRBV20-1 CSARRSTEAFF TGCAGTGCTAGGAGGAGCACTGAAGCTTTCTTT
TRBD1 TRBJ2-2 - TRBV5-4 CASSRTGNTGELFF TGTGCCAGCAGCCGGACAGGGAACACCGGGGAGCTGTTTTTT
TRBD2 TRBJ2-1 - TRBV28 CASSFGVAGAYEQFF TGTGCCAGCAGTTTTGGGGTAGCGGGAGCTTATGAGCAGTTCTTC
TRBD1 TRBJ1-2 - TRBV28 CASSLLGQGPHGYTF TGTGCCAGCAGTTTATTAGGACAGGGGCCCCATGGCTACACCTTC
- TRBJ2-3 - TRBV12-3/TRBV12-4 CASSWSVTYTQYF TGTGCCAGCAGTTGGTCCGTTACATATACGCAGTATTTT
- TRBJ1-3 once TRBV9 CASSADRTSSGNTIYF TGTGCCAGCAGCGCAGACAGGACGAGCTCTGGAAACACCATATATTTT
TRBD1 TRBJ2-3 - TRBV5-1 CASSFTGDGTDTQYF TGCGCCAGCAGCTTCACAGGGGATGGAACAGATACGCAGTATTTT
TRBD1 TRBJ2-3 - TRBV2 CASRKSTGNTDTQYF TGTGCCAGCAGGAAGTCGACAGGGAACACAGATACGCAGTATTTT
TRBD2 TRBJ2-7 - TRBV24-1 CATGEGRENAEQYF TGTGCCACCGGTGAAGGGCGGGAGAATGCCGAGCAGTACTTC
TRBD1 TRBJ1-1 - TRBV7-9 CASSIPTGENTEAFF TGTGCCAGCAGCATTCCGACAGGGGAGAACACTGAAGCTTTCTTT
- TRBJ1-6 - TRBV27 CASSWGGGGNSPLHF TGTGCCAGCAGCTGGGGAGGGGGAGGTAATTCACCCCTCCACTTT
TRBD2 TRBJ2-2 - TRBV5-1 CASSPRTSGGNGELFF TGCGCCAGCAGCCCGCGGACTAGCGGGGGTAACGGGGAGCTGTTTTTT
- TRBJ1-1 once TRBV6-1 CASSEGWTVNTEAFF TGTGCCAGCAGTGAAGGTTGGACAGTCAACACTGAAGCTTTCTTT
- TRBJ2-1 - TRBV6-5 CASSVNYNEQFF TGTGCCAGCAGCGTAAATTACAATGAGCAGTTCTTC
- TRBJ2-5 - TRBV18 CASSPLSRRLGYGQETQYF TGTGCCAGCTCACCACTAAGTCGGAGACTAGGATACGGTCAAGAGACCCAGTACTTC
- TRBJ2-1 - TRBV11-2 CASRPTHSSYNEQFF TGTGCCAGCAGGCCGACACACAGCTCCTACAATGAGCAGTTCTTC
TRBD1 TRBJ1-2 - TRBV19 CASSNGQGRYGYTF TGTGCCAGTAGTAACGGACAGGGGCGCTATGGCTACACCTTC
- TRBJ2-7 - TRBV4-1 CASSQVPNEQYF TGCGCCAGCAGCCAAGTCCCAAACGAGCAGTACTTC
- TRBJ1-2 - TRBV5-8 CASSPQGFGYGYTF TGTGCCAGCAGCCCTCAGGGGTTCGGCTATGGCTACACCTTC
TRBD2 TRBJ2-1 - TRBV5-1 CASDLAGAGNEQFF TGCGCCAGCGACTTAGCGGGAGCGGGCAATGAGCAGTTCTTC
TRBD1 TRBJ1-1 - TRBV5-5 CASRAGTANTEAFF TGTGCCAGCAGAGCCGGGACAGCGAACACTGAAGCTTTCTTT
TRBD1 TRBJ2-3 - TRBV9 CASSLDPGQGVSDTQYF TGTGCCAGCAGCCTCGACCCGGGACAGGGGGTCTCAGATACGCAGTATTTT
TRBD1 TRBJ1-1 - TRBV3-1/TRBV3-2 CASSQDLQGDTEAFF TGTGCCAGCAGCCAAGATCTACAGGGGGACACTGAAGCTTTCTTT
TRBD2 TRBJ2-2 - TRBV29-1 CSVEGRETGELFF TGCAGCGTTGAGGGGCGGGAGACCGGGGAGCTGTTTTTT
TRBD1 TRBJ1-1 few TRBV29-1 CSVDRDRVGEAFF TGCAGCGTTGACAGGGACAGGGTAGGGGAAGCTTTCTTT
TRBD1 TRBJ1-1 - TRBV29-1 CSVGQGSSEAFF TGCAGCGTAGGACAGGGGTCCTCTGAAGCTTTCTTT
TRBD1 TRBJ1-2 - TRBV5-4 CASSLGGQGGYGYTF TGTGCCAGCAGCTTGGGGGGACAGGGAGGCTATGGCTACACCTTC
- TRBJ2-5 - TRBV2 CASSMPGLQETQYF TGTGCCAGCAGCATGCCTGGACTCCAAGAGACCCAGTACTTC
- TRBJ1-2 once TRBV6-5 CASSHLTTPNYGYTF TGTGCCAGCAGCCACTTGACGACACCTAACTATGGCTACACCTTC
- TRBJ2-1 few TRBV7-9 CASSPGVLGDNEQFF TGTGCCAGCAGCCCCGGGGTCTTAGGCGACAATGAGCAGTTCTTC
- TRBJ1-1 - TRBV11-2 CASSLMRGSNTEAFF TGTGCCAGCAGCTTAATGCGGGGGTCGAACACTGAAGCTTTCTTT
TRBD1 TRBJ2-2 - TRBV19 CASSVQGNGELFF TGTGCCAGTAGTGTACAGGGGAACGGGGAGCTGTTTTTT
- TRBJ2-1 - TRBV6-4 CASSDLAQGGNEQFF TGTGCCAGCAGTGATTTGGCGCAGGGCGGCAATGAGCAGTTCTTC
- TRBJ2-7 once TRBV28 CASSPPEGGWSYEQYF TGTGCCAGCAGTCCTCCCGAAGGGGGTTGGTCCTACGAGCAGTACTTC
TRBD1 TRBJ2-5 - TRBV11-3 CASSLRGTEEETQYF TGTGCCAGCAGCTTACGAGGGACAGAAGAAGAGACCCAGTACTTC
TRBD1 TRBJ1-2 - TRBV9 CASSSTGDYGYTF TGTGCCAGCAGCAGCACAGGGGACTATGGCTACACCTTC
TRBD1 TRBJ1-6 - TRBV3-1/TRBV3-2 CASSSTGTGVSPLHF TGTGCCAGCAGCAGCACCGGGACAGGGGTTTCACCCCTCCACTTT
TRBD2 TRBJ2-5 once TRBV2 CASREGLAGFGETQYF TGTGCCAGCAGAGAGGGACTAGCGGGATTTGGAGAGACCCAGTACTTC
- TRBJ2-1 - TRBV18 CASSPQELNEQFF TGTGCCAGCTCACCACAAGAACTGAATGAGCAGTTCTTC
- TRBJ2-7 once TRBV14 CASSQDTGAPYYEQYF TGTGCCAGCAGCCAAGATACGGGTGCTCCCTACTACGAGCAGTACTTC
TRBD2 TRBJ2-5 - TRBV3-1/TRBV3-2 CASSQDGTSLETQYF TGTGCCAGCAGCCAAGATGGGACTAGCTTGGAGACCCAGTACTTC
TRBD2 TRBJ2-5 - TRBV15 CATSRQPRFTGGPLQETQYF TGTGCCACCAGCAGACAACCTCGCTTCACGGGGGGGCCCTTACAAGAGACCCAGTACTTC
TRBD2 TRBJ2-3 - TRBV9 CASSVVGRAHRNTQYF TGTGCCAGCAGCGTAGTGGGGAGGGCCCATCGGAATACGCAGTATTTT